The rows below give T cell receptor beta chains drawn from one sample of a study of blood T cells in healthy people across ages. TCRdb itself ran the 5' RACE reads through MiXCR, one entry per CDR3 protein. The table has some 1.8 million distinct CDR3 sequences, more than 35% seen once. Material for sequencing was blood. These receptors were obtained from a human donor in good health. Both conserved end residues are part of each CDR3. A D gene is named only where the DNA matches it firmly. The size field is filled for only some rows; it gives once, few, many or a size class.

j_gene: TRBJ2-3; d_gene: -; v_gene: TRBV5-1; abundance: -; CDR3nt: TGCGCCAGCAGCTTGACGGCGCAGTCAGATACGCAGTATTTT; CDR3aa: CASSLTAQSDTQYF
j_gene: TRBJ2-5; d_gene: -; v_gene: TRBV9; abundance: -; CDR3nt: TGTGCCAGCAGCGTAGGGGGTGAAAACTACGAGCGGTACTTC; CDR3aa: CASSVGGENYERYF
j_gene: TRBJ2-4; d_gene: -; v_gene: TRBV7-2; abundance: many; CDR3nt: TGTGCCAGCAGAATAACGTCGGGTAGGGGTATTCAGTACTTC; CDR3aa: CASRITSGRGIQYF
j_gene: TRBJ2-7; d_gene: -; v_gene: TRBV6-6; abundance: few; CDR3nt: TGTGCCAGCAGTTACCAAAATTTCTACGAGCAGTACTTC; CDR3aa: CASSYQNFYEQYF
j_gene: TRBJ2-2; d_gene: TRBD2; v_gene: TRBV19; abundance: -; CDR3nt: TGTGCCAGTAGTATCACTAGCGGGATGTCCGGGGAGCTGTTTTTT; CDR3aa: CASSITSGMSGELFF
j_gene: TRBJ2-1; d_gene: TRBD1; v_gene: TRBV5-1; abundance: few; CDR3nt: TGCGCCAGCAGCTCAGGACAGGACTGGAATGAGCAGTTCTTC; CDR3aa: CASSSGQDWNEQFF
j_gene: TRBJ1-1; d_gene: TRBD1; v_gene: TRBV5-1; abundance: -; CDR3nt: TGCGCCAGCAGCTTGTTTGGGACAGGGGACTTCATGAACACTGAAGCTTTCTTT; CDR3aa: CASSLFGTGDFMNTEAFF
j_gene: TRBJ2-7; d_gene: -; v_gene: TRBV28; abundance: few; CDR3nt: TGTGCCAGCAGTGTCAGGACCCTAACCTACGAGCAGTACTTC; CDR3aa: CASSVRTLTYEQYF
j_gene: TRBJ1-6; d_gene: -; v_gene: TRBV29-1; abundance: -; CDR3nt: TGCAGCGTGAGAACCGGGGGATGGTCCGATTCACCCCTCCACTTT; CDR3aa: CSVRTGGWSDSPLHF
j_gene: TRBJ2-1; d_gene: -; v_gene: TRBV7-3; abundance: -; CDR3nt: TGTGCCAGCACCCTACTAAGGGCGGGTGAGCAGTTCTTC; CDR3aa: CASTLLRAGEQFF
j_gene: TRBJ2-4; d_gene: -; v_gene: TRBV4-1; abundance: -; CDR3nt: TGCGCCAGCAGCCTAGAAAGGTGGGGGAACATTCAGTACTTC; CDR3aa: CASSLERWGNIQYF
j_gene: TRBJ2-3; d_gene: -; v_gene: TRBV6-5; abundance: -; CDR3nt: TGTGCCAGCAGTTACTCGAGTACAGGAAATGGAAAACTGTATTTT; CDR3aa: CASSYSSTGNGKLYF
j_gene: TRBJ1-2; d_gene: -; v_gene: TRBV14; abundance: -; CDR3nt: TGCGCCAGCAGCCAAACTAAAAGCGCTCTTAACTATGGCTACACCTTC; CDR3aa: CASSQTKSALNYGYTF
j_gene: TRBJ1-2; d_gene: -; v_gene: TRBV6-2/TRBV6-3; abundance: -; CDR3nt: TGTGCCAGCAGCAACCCTCGGACTGTTGACTATGGCTACACCTTC; CDR3aa: CASSNPRTVDYGYTF
j_gene: TRBJ2-3; d_gene: -; v_gene: TRBV4-3; abundance: few; CDR3nt: TGCGCCAGCAGCCAATTTTCGAGGCCGGGGGCACCAGATACGCAGTATTTT; CDR3aa: CASSQFSRPGAPDTQYF
j_gene: TRBJ2-4; d_gene: -; v_gene: TRBV18; abundance: once; CDR3nt: TGTGCCAGCTCACTGAAGGGGGACATTCAGTACTTC; CDR3aa: CASSLKGDIQYF
j_gene: TRBJ2-5; d_gene: -; v_gene: TRBV20-1; abundance: few; CDR3nt: TGCAGTGCTGGCCGGGGTGACCAAGAGACCCAGTACTTC; CDR3aa: CSAGRGDQETQYF